The 11 T cell receptor beta chains presented below share a single source sample, sequenced in a study of blood T cell repertoires in COVID-19 (dated by TCRdb to 2019 to 2021). The library relied on the immunoSEQ multiplex PCR assay. As stored in TCRdb, this immuneACCESS dataset retains in-frame rearrangements with V and J assigned. A fraction of the clones does not appear; measured against another copy, unresolved V genes explain less than half of the discrepancy, and the remainder lacks a known reason. The sample contains 110,000 or so clones, around 88% of them found a single time. The ten largest clones add up to 15% to 20% of the sample. The specimen was peripheral blood. The source is a human donor with acute or convalescent COVID-19. The donor label of this sample is uncertain.

V is TRBV19 and J is TRBJ1-2; a possible D gene is TRBD1 (6 bases). Trimming took 3 bases from V and 4 from J, leaving 18 bases between them. Germline V lookup: CDR1 LNHDA, CDR2 SQIVND (reference sequence). The CDR3 is 16 amino acids. The CDR3 loop reads CASSMFWETQGYGYTF. CDR3 nucleotide sequence: TGTGCCAGTAGTATGTTTTGGGAAACACAGGGCTATGGCTACACCTTC.

This clone was seen only once. The chain has TRBV18 and TRBJ1-2; 7 nucleotides match TRBD1. The J segment lost 5 bases and the V segment lost 4 bases, leaving 16 bases of the junction unmatched. Germline V lookup: CDR1 KGHSH, CDR2 LQKENI. The CDR3 has 17 residues. The CDR3 sequence is CASSLGQLRQGGYGYTF. CDR3 nucleotides: TGTGCCAGCTCACTCGGGCAGCTGCGACAGGGTGGGTATGGCTACACCTTC.

V and J are TRBV5-1 and TRBJ1-2; D is unresolved. In germline, CDR1 is SGHRS, CDR2 YFSETQ. Trimming took off 0 bases at V and 8 bases at J, with 11 bases between the two ends. The CDR3 contains 13 residues. The CDR3 region is CASSLGQVGGYTF. Here the CDR3 DNA reads TGCGCCAGCAGCTTGGGTCAGGTCGGCGGCTACACCTTC.

V gene TRBV18 combines with J gene TRBJ1-1; 8 bases fit TRBD1. CDR1 KGHSH and CDR2 LQKENI come from the germline V gene. The CDR3 is 15 amino acids. With 3 bases clipped from V and 3 bases from J, the junction kept 6 bases outside the gene matches. CDR3 region: CASSPRTGLDTEAFF. The DNA for the CDR3 is TGTGCCAGCTCACCCCGGACAGGGTTGGACACTGAAGCTTTCTTT.

This clone has more than one count but fewer than ten. This rearrangement joins TRBV20-1 to TRBJ1-2; 8 bases align to TRBD1. Germline V gene lookup returns CDR1 DFQATT and CDR2 SNEGSKA (reference sequence). The CDR3 sequence is 17 residues long. The V gene end was trimmed by 3 bases and the J gene end by 3 bases; junction bases not matched to a gene: 15. CDR3 loop: CSASQIRGTGTYYGYTF. DNA for the CDR3: TGCAGTGCTAGTCAAATTCGGGGGACAGGCACCTACTATGGCTACACCTTC.

The V and J genes are TRBV5-6 and TRBJ2-3; 8 bases agree with TRBD2. CDR1 SGHDT and CDR2 YYEEEE come from the germline V gene. V shed 1 base and J 4 bases; nucleotides not matched to a gene: 8. The CDR3 has 16 amino acids. The CDR3 DNA is TGTGCCAGCAGCTTGACGGTAGCGGGGATTTCAGATACGCAGTATTTT. Translating it yields CASSLTVAGISDTQYF. The whole variable domain, filled in from reference TRBV5-6 and TRBJ2-3, reads DAGVTQSPTHLIKTRGQQVTLRCSPKSGHDTVSWYQQALGQGPQFIFQYYEEEERQRGNFPDRFSGHQFPNYSSELNVNALLLGDSALYLCASSLTVAGISDTQYFGPGTRLTVL.

This clone showed up just once. The J gene is TRBJ1-3, the V gene TRBV28; 8 bases map to TRBD1. With 5 bases clipped from V and 8 bases from J, the junction kept 8 bases outside the gene matches. From germline, CDR1 is MDHEN and CDR2 SYDVKM. The CDR3 is 14 amino acids. This CDR3 reads CASSQDRVWHTIYF. CDR3 DNA sequence: TGTGCCAGCAGTCAGGACAGGGTTTGGCACACCATATATTTT. The variable domain in full, completed from reference TRBV28 and TRBJ1-3, reads DVKVTQSSRYLVKRTGEKVFLECVQDMDHENMFWYRQDPGLGLRLIYFSYDVKMKEKGDIPEGYSVSREKKERFSLILESASTNQTSMYLCASSQDRVWHTIYFGEGSWLTVV.

The chain has TRBV6-1 and TRBJ2-5; TRBD2 aligns across 7 bases. Per germline, CDR1 MNHNS and CDR2 SASEGT. This CDR3 contains 17 residues. V lost 4 bases, J lost 4 bases, and 15 bases stayed unmatched. CDR3 nucleotide sequence: TGTGCCAGCAGTGGTATGGGGGAGGGCCGACTTGGAGAGACCCAGTACTTC. Its translation is CASSGMGEGRLGETQYF.

V gene TRBV5-4 combines with J gene TRBJ1-2; tentatively, D is TRBD1 (5 bases). V was pared by 1 base and J by 8 bases, with 12 bases between. The CDR3 contains 13 residues. CDR1 SGHNT and CDR2 YYREEE come from the germline V gene (reference sequence). The CDR3 nucleotides are TGTGCCAGCAGCTTGTGGCAGGGTTCAGGCTACACCTTC. Encoded protein: CASSLWQGSGYTF.

This chain connects TRBV28 to TRBJ2-7; 10 bases are a match to TRBD2. V shed 3 bases, J shed 2 bases, and the junction held 1 base outside the gene matches. The CDR3 totals 14 residues. Germline V lookup: CDR1 MDHEN, CDR2 SYDVKM. CDR3 amino acids: CASSFTSGTYEQYF. As DNA, the CDR3 is TGTGCCAGCAGTTTTACTAGCGGGACCTACGAGCAGTACTTC.

The genes are TRBV7-2 and TRBJ1-6, with 7 bases that match TRBD1. V lost 1 base, J lost 9 bases, and 6 bases stayed unmatched. Germline V gene data show CDR1 as SGHTA and CDR2 as FQGNSA. The CDR3 is made up of 15 amino acids. The DNA for the CDR3 is TGTGCCAGCAGCTTAGGATCGGACAGGAGTTCACCCCTCCACTTT. Protein: CASSLGSDRSSPLHF.